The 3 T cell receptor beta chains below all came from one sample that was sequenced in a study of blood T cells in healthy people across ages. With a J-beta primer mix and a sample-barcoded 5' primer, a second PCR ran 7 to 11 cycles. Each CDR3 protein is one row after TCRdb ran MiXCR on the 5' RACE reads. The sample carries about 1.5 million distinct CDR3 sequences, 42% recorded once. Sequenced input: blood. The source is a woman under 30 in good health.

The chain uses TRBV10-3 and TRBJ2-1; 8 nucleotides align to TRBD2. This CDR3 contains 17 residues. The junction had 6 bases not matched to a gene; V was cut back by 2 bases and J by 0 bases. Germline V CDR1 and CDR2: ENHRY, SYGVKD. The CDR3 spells CAISEMTGTSSYNEQFF. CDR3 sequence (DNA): TGTGCCATCAGTGAGATGACCGGGACTAGCTCCTACAATGAGCAGTTCTTC.

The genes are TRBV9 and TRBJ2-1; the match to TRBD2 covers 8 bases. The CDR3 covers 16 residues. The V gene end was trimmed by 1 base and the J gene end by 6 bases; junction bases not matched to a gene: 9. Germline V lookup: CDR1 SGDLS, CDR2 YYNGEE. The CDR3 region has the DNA TGTGCCAGCAGCGTAAACACAGCGGGAGTTGGCAATGAGCAGTTCTTC. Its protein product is CASSVNTAGVGNEQFF.

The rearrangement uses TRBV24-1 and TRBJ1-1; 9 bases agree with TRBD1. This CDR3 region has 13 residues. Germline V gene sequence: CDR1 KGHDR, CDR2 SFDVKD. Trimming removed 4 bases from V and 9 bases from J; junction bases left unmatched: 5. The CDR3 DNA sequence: TGTGCCACCAGTGACTCCGGACAGGGGAAAGCTTTCTTT. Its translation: CATSDSGQGKAFF.